This note documents a single TCR beta chain sequence. A much larger clone lies one base from this, so it may be a read error. Caucasian individuals from Russia who were healthy and aged roughly 6 to 95 acted as donors. Samples each yielded at least 6 micrograms of total RNA. Through a sample-barcoded 5' primer and a J-beta primer mix, a second PCR was run for about 6 to 12 cycles. A tag from a template-switch adaptor with 12 random nucleotides marked each cDNA molecule. TCRdb reprocessed the 5' RACE reads with MiXCR, giving one entry per CDR3 protein. The sample has hundreds of thousands of distinct CDR3 sequences, 25% to 30% seen once; the top ten hold 15% to 19%. J gave up 12 bases and V 5 bases, and 3 bases lay outside the gene matches. This CDR3 has 12 residues. Looked up from germline, CDR1 is MNHEY and CDR2 is SVGAGI. This entry belongs to a study of blood T cells in healthy people across ages.

The sequence came from a woman of 80 years or more in good health. The V gene is TRBV6-5, the J gene TRBJ1-6; 8 positions match TRBD1. Sequencing was performed on blood. The CDR3, as DNA: TGTGCCAGCAGTCGGACAGGGTTACCCCTCCACTTT. Its protein is CASSRTGLPLHF.